The rows below give T cell receptor beta chains drawn from one sample of a study of T cell responses to AZD1222 COVID-19 vaccine. The data were produced by immunoSEQ multiplex PCR, yet TCRdb's version contains in-frame clones alone and is incomplete. This table holds 80,000 to 90,000 clones, roughly nine tenths found once. The specimen was peripheral blood, collected on day 0 of AZD1222 vaccination. The receptors originated from an adult in good health. CDR3s include the opening cysteine and the closing phenylalanine or tryptophan. A D gene is named only where the DNA matches it firmly. Expanded clones get a size class; other rows say once, few or many, or leave the size out.

V	D	length	size	J	DNA	CDR3
TRBV19	TRBD2	15	NA	TRBJ2-7	TGTGCCAGTAGTAGCTGGACTAGCGGTTCCTACGAGCAGTACTTC	CASSSWTSGSYEQYF
TRBV30	NA	12	NA	TRBJ1-3	TGTGCCTGGAGTCTAGGACAAAACACCATATATTTT	CAWSLGQNTIYF
TRBV5-8	NA	12	NA	TRBJ1-5	TGTGCCAGCGCCCAGGGAGGTCAGCCCCAGCATTTT	CASAQGGQPQHF
TRBV29-1	TRBD1	15	NA	TRBJ1-2	TGCAGCGCGTCCGGGACAGGGGAAACCATCTATGGCTACACCTTC	CSASGTGETIYGYTF
TRBV5-5	NA	16	NA	TRBJ1-4	TGTGCCAGCAGTCCAACCCCCAGCATACCTAATGAAAAACTGTTTTTT	CASSPTPSIPNEKLFF
TRBV12-5	TRBD1	16	NA	TRBJ1-4	TGTGCTAGTGGTTTGGGCTGGGGGACAGGGGATGAAAAACTGTTTTTT	CASGLGWGTGDEKLFF
TRBV6-5	NA	15	NA	TRBJ1-3	TGTGCCAGCAGTTACTCGGCGAGCTCTGGAAACACCATATATTTT	CASSYSASSGNTIYF
TRBV18	TRBD1	13	NA	TRBJ2-7	TGTGCCAGCTCACTGACAGGGTCCTACGAGCAGTACTTC	CASSLTGSYEQYF
TRBV4-3	NA	16	NA	TRBJ1-1	TGCGCCAGCAGAATAGGGGAGCGGACAGCGAACACTGAAGCTTTCTTT	CASRIGERTANTEAFF
TRBV19	NA	11	NA	TRBJ1-1	TGTGCCAGTAGTATTTTTTCTGAAGCTTTCTTT	CASSIFSEAFF
TRBV7-8	TRBD2	15	once	TRBJ2-7	TGTGCCAGCAGCACACTAGCGGGTGGATCCTACGAGCAGTACTTC	CASSTLAGGSYEQYF
TRBV9	NA	15	NA	TRBJ1-5	TGTGCCAGCAGCGTAGGGTGGCAGGGAAGTCAGCCCCAGCATTTT	CASSVGWQGSQPQHF
TRBV21-1	NA	15	NA	TRBJ2-3	TGTGCCAGCAGCAAAGGGGGCGACTACACAGATACGCAGTATTTT	CASSKGGDYTDTQYF